This T cell receptor (beta chain) was captured in a study of OX40 agonist ivuxolimab in advanced cancers. Some clones are missing from TCRdb's copy, which holds only in-frame ones; the method was immunoSEQ multiplex PCR. In the table there are around 100,000 clones, approximately 90% of which are singletons. CDR3 size: 16 residues. The V segment lost 1 base and the J segment 4 bases; nucleotides outside the gene matches: 8. The V gene's germline CDR1 is SGHNT and CDR2 YENEEA. Details on this clone: Its antigen is still unknown.

The study's findings and limits: The expanded peripheral T cells' antigen specificity was not determined.

This clonotype originated in an adult with an advanced solid tumor such as melanoma, head and neck, liver or kidney cancer. The input for sequencing was CD4+ or CD8+ T cells sorted from blood, taken in a trial of the OX40 agonist ivuxolimab. The V gene is TRBV11-3, the J gene TRBJ2-5; TRBD2 aligns across 8 bases. CDR3 residues: CASSLGAGRAGETQYF. DNA of the CDR3: TGTGCCAGCAGCTTAGGAGCCGGGAGGGCCGGAGAGACCCAGTACTTC. The variable domain in full, with the rest retrieved from reference TRBV11-3 and TRBJ2-5, is EAGVVQSPRYKIIEKKQPVAFWCNPISGHNTLYWYLQNLGQGPELLIRYENEEAVDDSQLPKDRFSAERLKGVDSTLKIQPAELGDSAVYLCASSLGAGRAGETQYFGPGTRLLVL.